Below, 5 T cell receptor beta chains from the same sample are listed, as sequenced in a study of blood T cell repertoires in COVID-19. The table came from immunoSEQ multiplex PCR; TCRdb's copy has only in-frame clones and leaves some out. The sample consists of fewer than 200,000 clones, just under 90% of them appearing once. Sequencing was performed on peripheral blood. These receptors were taken from an older woman with COVID-19, enrolled during active disease.

The chain uses TRBV5-1 and TRBJ2-1, with D uncertain. V was pared by 2 bases and J by 6 bases, with 12 bases between. Germline V CDR1 and CDR2: SGHRS, YFSETQ. CDR3 length equals 14 residues. In DNA, the CDR3 is TGCGCCAGCAGCTTTGGTAGTACTTTCAATGAGCAGTTCTTC. Its translation is CASSFGSTFNEQFF.

This clone was observed a single time. CDR3 coding DNA: TGTGCCAGCAGCCCCCCGGACAGAACTCAGCCCCAGCATTTT. Its protein is CASSPPDRTQPQHF. The rearrangement joins TRBV7-8 to TRBJ1-5; the D gene is possibly TRBD1 (6 bases). Germline V lookup: CDR1 SGHVS, CDR2 FQNEAQ. CDR3 size: 14 residues. Trimming took off 5 bases at V and 6 bases at J, with 14 bases between the two ends. The variable domain in full, completed from reference TRBV7-8 and TRBJ1-5, reads GAGVSQSPRYKVAKRGQDVALRCDPISGHVSLFWYQQALGQGPEFLTYFQNEAQLDKSGLPSDRFFAERPEGSVSTLKIQRTQQEDSAVYLCASSPPDRTQPQHFGDGTRLSIL.

The chain carries TRBV19 and TRBJ2-4, with D possibly being TRBD2 (5 bases). The CDR3 totals 13 residues. Trimming cost V 3 bases and J 8 bases, with 11 bases left between them. Germline CDR1 and CDR2: LNHDA and SQIVND (reference sequence). The CDR3 nucleotides read TGTGCCAGTAGTATCCCCGGGGTTGACATTCAGTACTTC. Translation: CASSIPGVDIQYF.

The chain is built from TRBV27 and TRBJ2-1; 13 bases align to TRBD2. The CDR3 runs to 15 residues. The germline gives CDR1 MNHEY, CDR2 SMNVEV (reference sequence). The J segment lost 6 bases and the V segment lost 1 base, leaving 0 bases of the junction unmatched. CDR3 DNA sequence: TGTGCCAGCAGTTTATGGACTAGCGGGAGCAATGAGCAGTTCTTC. Translation gives CASSLWTSGSNEQFF.

This clone was observed a few times. V usage is TRBV30 and J usage is TRBJ1-5; D gene ambiguous. V was pared by 0 bases and J by 6 bases, with 12 bases between. Germline lookup yields CDR1 GTSNPN and CDR2 SVGIG (reference sequence). CDR3 length: 14 residues. The CDR3 loop is CAWSVQTVVQPQHF. The CDR3 nucleotides are TGTGCCTGGAGTGTTCAAACTGTAGTTCAGCCCCAGCATTTT. Filled out from reference TRBV30 and TRBJ1-5, the complete variable domain reads SQTIHQWPATLVQPVGSPLSLECTVEGTSNPNLYWYRQAAGRGLQLLFYSVGIGQISSEVPQNLSASRPQDRQFILSSKKLLLSDSGFYLCAWSVQTVVQPQHFGDGTRLSIL.